These 22 T cell receptor beta chains originate from one sample sequenced in a study of T cell responses to AZD1222 COVID-19 vaccine. The table came from immunoSEQ multiplex PCR; TCRdb's copy has only in-frame clones and leaves some out. This sample has more than 150,000 clones; 90% occur once, and the top ten carry 5% to 7%. Sample: peripheral blood, taken on day 0 of AZD1222 vaccination. These receptors were collected from an adult in good health.

The CDR3 sequence is CASSPQGYGNTIYF. The DNA of the CDR3 is TGTGCCAGCTCGCCTCAGGGGTATGGAAACACCATATATTTT. This chain links TRBV18 with TRBJ1-3, with a tentative D call TRBD1 (6 bases). The length of the CDR3 is 14 residues. The germline CDR1 and CDR2 sequences are KGHSH and LQKENI. V gave up 6 bases and J gave up 3 bases, with 12 bases separating them.

This clone has only a few counts. V usage is TRBV27 and J usage is TRBJ2-7, with D perhaps matching TRBD1 or TRBD2 (6 bases each). The ends were cut back, 6 bases at V and 1 base at J, with 16 bases in the middle. Germline V lookup: CDR1 MNHEY, CDR2 SMNVEV (reference sequence). The CDR3 covers 15 residues. The chain's CDR3 is CASRGGQLTSYEQYF. In nucleotides, the CDR3 is TGTGCCAGCAGGGGAGGACAGCTAACTTCCTACGAGCAGTACTTC.

This chain joins TRBV30 and TRBJ2-7; D unclear. V dropped 0 bases and J dropped 6 bases, with 9 bases sitting between them. Germline V gives CDR1 GTSNPN, CDR2 SVGIG (reference sequence). The CDR3 totals 12 residues. CDR3 sequence reads: CAWSVPRSEQYF. CDR3 DNA sequence: TGTGCCTGGAGTGTACCCCGGTCCGAGCAGTACTTC.

This chain joins TRBV29-1 and TRBJ2-1; 8 bases map to TRBD1. V lost 6 bases to trimming and J lost 9 bases; unmatched junction nucleotides: 4. The CDR3 totals 11 residues. CDR1 is SQVTM, CDR2 ANQGSEA, per germline. Here the CDR3 reads CSVETGVEQFF. Here the CDR3 DNA reads TGCAGCGTCGAGACAGGGGTTGAGCAGTTCTTC.

This chain connects TRBV9 to TRBJ1-3, with 8 nucleotides matching TRBD1. The V gene end was trimmed by 0 bases and the J gene end by 2 bases; junction bases not matched to a gene: 7. CDR1 is SGDLS, CDR2 YYNGEE, per germline. CDR3 length equals 17 residues. The CDR3 sequence: CASSVDGGTGAGNTIYF. In nucleotides, the CDR3 is TGTGCCAGCAGCGTAGACGGGGGGACAGGTGCTGGAAACACCATATATTTT.

The chain is built from TRBV5-1 and TRBJ2-3, with unresolved D. This CDR3 has 11 amino acids. Germline values: CDR1 SGHRS, CDR2 YFSETQ. V lost 7 bases, J lost 11 bases, and 14 bases lay in between. CDR3 in amino acids: CASSDLYEQYF. CDR3 nucleotide sequence: TGCGCCAGCTCCGACCTGTATGAGCAGTATTTT.

In DNA form, the CDR3 reads TGTGCCAGCAAGGGGCCCGGGGGCATCGGGCAAGAGACCCAGTACTTC. It codes for CASKGPGGIGQETQYF. The chain is built from TRBV21-1 and TRBJ2-5. TRBV21-1 is termed a pseudogene. The CDR3 contains 16 residues.

The chain links TRBV11-1 to TRBJ2-5; 10 bases line up with TRBD2. V lost 2 bases, J lost 1 base, and 1 base stayed unmatched. Looked up from germline, CDR1 is SGHAT and CDR2 is FQDESV (reference sequence). The CDR3 spans 15 residues. Here the CDR3 DNA reads TGTGCCAGCAGCTTAAGCGGGGGGGGCCAAGAGACCCAGTACTTC. This translates into CASSLSGGGQETQYF.

The chain's CDR3 is CASSLGGGGEQYF. The CDR3 DNA is TGTGCCAGCAGTCTGGGCGGGGGCGGCGAGCAGTACTTC. The chain links TRBV27 to TRBJ2-7, with D possibly TRBD2 on 7 matching bases. The V and J ends lost 5 bases and 6 bases respectively, with 14 bases between them. Germline V CDR1 and CDR2: MNHEY, SMNVEV (reference sequence). The CDR3 runs 13 residues.

The genes are TRBV19 and TRBJ1-2; D gene uncertain. CDR3 size: 15 residues. With 6 bases removed from V and 4 bases from J, the gap between germline ends came to 18 bases. Germline V gene sequence: CDR1 LNHDA, CDR2 SQIVND (reference sequence). The CDR3 sequence: CASSSLDGRFYGYTF. CDR3 in DNA: TGTGCCAGTAGCTCCTTGGACGGTCGATTCTATGGCTACACCTTC.

This clone was seen just once. The rearrangement uses TRBV28 and TRBJ1-3; D not certain. Per germline, CDR1 MDHEN and CDR2 SYDVKM. The CDR3 loop spans 14 amino acids. V was trimmed by 6 bases and J by 4 bases, leaving 13 bases between them. CDR3 sequence: CASRLGGNGNTIYF. In nucleotides, the CDR3 is TGTGCCAGCAGGTTAGGTGGAAACGGAAACACCATATATTTT.

This chain links TRBV18 with TRBJ2-7, with D maybe TRBD2 (6 bases). This CDR3 is 15 amino acids long. CDR1 and CDR2 from the germline V gene are KGHSH and LQKENI. The V end was cut by 2 bases, the J end by 6 bases, with 17 bases between. The CDR3 DNA is TGTGCCAGCTCACCATCCAGCGGGCTACAACCCGAGCAGTACTTC. It translates to CASSPSSGLQPEQYF.

This sequence joins TRBV19 and TRBJ1-1; 7 bases are shared with TRBD1. V shed 2 bases, J shed 6 bases, and the junction held 9 bases outside the gene matches. Germline V gives CDR1 LNHDA, CDR2 SQIVND (reference sequence). The CDR3 runs 15 residues. Here the CDR3 reads CASSIRQGLYPEAFF. The CDR3 DNA reads TGTGCCAGTAGTATAAGACAGGGTTTATATCCTGAAGCTTTCTTT.

The chain couples TRBV6-5 to TRBJ2-7, with 12 bases fitting TRBD1. Per germline, CDR1 MNHEY and CDR2 SVGAGI. The trim removed 2 bases at V and 6 bases at J, leaving 8 bases unmatched. This CDR3 comprises 16 residues. The CDR3 nucleotides read TGTGCCAGCAGTTACACTACCGGGACAGGGGGCGTCGAGCAGTACTTC. Translating gives CASSYTTGTGGVEQYF.

The chain is built from TRBV10-3 and TRBJ1-1; D remains unclear. This CDR3 region has 14 residues. Germline V lookup: CDR1 ENHRY, CDR2 SYGVKD. V lost 2 bases, J lost 4 bases, and 11 bases lay in between. Written as DNA, the CDR3 is TGTGCCATCAGTGAGCCCGGGGTTGGCACTGAAGCTTTCTTT. This translates into CAISEPGVGTEAFF.

The rearrangement joins TRBV19 to TRBJ1-6, with TRBD1 matching 10 bases. Unmatched junction bases numbered 11, after V lost 7 bases and J lost 8 bases. The length of the CDR3 is 16 residues. Germline CDR1 and CDR2: LNHDA and SQIVND (reference sequence). CDR3 loop: CASNPRTGGLDSPLHF. The CDR3 DNA sequence: TGTGCCAGTAATCCCCGGACAGGGGGTTTAGATTCACCCCTCCACTTT.

J is TRBJ1-5 and V is TRBV2; 8 bases are a match to TRBD1. The germline V gene encodes CDR1 SNHLY and CDR2 FYNNEI. Unmatched junction bases numbered 3, after V lost 6 bases and J lost 5 bases. This CDR3 region has 13 residues. CDR3 loop: CASRIQGDQPQHF. The DNA of the CDR3 is TGTGCCAGCAGGATACAGGGGGATCAGCCCCAGCATTTT.

The genes are TRBV7-9 and TRBJ1-6; 8 bases fit TRBD1. Germline-derived CDR1 and CDR2 are SEHNR and FQNEAQ (reference sequence). V shed 4 bases and J 10 bases; nucleotides not matched to a gene: 9. This CDR3 has 15 residues. The CDR3 sequence is CASSSPTGERSPLHF. The CDR3, as DNA: TGTGCCAGCAGCTCGCCGACAGGGGAGCGCTCACCCCTCCACTTT.

J is TRBJ1-4 and V is TRBV28; D possibly corresponds to TRBD1 (5 bases). Per the germline V gene, CDR1 is MDHEN and CDR2 is SYDVKM. The CDR3 length is 15 residues. The V gene lost 2 bases and the J gene lost 6 bases, with 13 bases spanning the gap. The CDR3 reads CASSLGGVGDEKLFF. In nucleotides, the CDR3 is TGTGCCAGCAGTTTAGGAGGGGTTGGCGATGAAAAACTGTTTTTT.

In this sample, this clone turned up once. The chain carries TRBV10-3 and TRBJ2-7; TRBD1 matches 8 bases. J was trimmed by 0 bases and V by 6 bases; bases with no gene match: 4. From germline, CDR1 is ENHRY and CDR2 SYGVKD. The CDR3 totals 14 residues. The DNA of the CDR3 is TGTGCCATCAGGGGACAGGCGAACTCCTACGAGCAGTACTTC. This encodes CAIRGQANSYEQYF.

This clone was seen more than once but under ten times. The chain recombines TRBV5-5 with TRBJ1-5; D gene ambiguous. The CDR3 is made up of 16 amino acids. The germline V gene has CDR1 SGHKS and CDR2 YYEKEE (reference sequence). V lost 1 base, J lost 2 bases, and 13 bases lay in between. The CDR3 reads CASSLFLESGNQPQHF. For the CDR3, the DNA is TGTGCCAGCAGCTTGTTTTTGGAATCCGGCAATCAGCCCCAGCATTTT. The full variable domain, rest sourced from reference TRBV5-5 and TRBJ1-5, is DAGVTQSPTHLIKTRGQQVTLRCSPISGHKSVSWYQQVLGQGPQFIFQYYEKEERGRGNFPDRFSARQFPNYSSELNVNALLLGDSALYLCASSLFLESGNQPQHFGDGTRLSIL.

The J gene is TRBJ2-3, the V gene TRBV3-1 (or the pseudogene TRBV3-2); TRBD2 is a possible D gene (5 bases). The germline gives CDR1 LGHDT, CDR2 YNNKEL (reference sequence). The V and J ends lost 3 bases and 6 bases respectively, with 10 bases between them. The CDR3 spans 13 residues. The CDR3: CASSQREWDTQYF. Here the CDR3 DNA reads TGTGCCAGCAGCCAGAGGGAGTGGGATACGCAGTATTTT.